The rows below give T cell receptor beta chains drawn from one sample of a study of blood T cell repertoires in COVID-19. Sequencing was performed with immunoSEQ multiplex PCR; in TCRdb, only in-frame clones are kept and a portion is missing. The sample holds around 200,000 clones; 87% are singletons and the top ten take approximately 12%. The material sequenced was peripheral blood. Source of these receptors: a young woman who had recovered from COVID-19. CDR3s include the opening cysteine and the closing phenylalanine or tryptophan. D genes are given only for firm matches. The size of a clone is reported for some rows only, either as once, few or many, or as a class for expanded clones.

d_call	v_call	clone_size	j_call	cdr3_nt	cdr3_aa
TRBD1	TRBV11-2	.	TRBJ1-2	TGTGCCAGCAGCTCGACAGGGAACTATGGCTACACCTTC	CASSSTGNYGYTF
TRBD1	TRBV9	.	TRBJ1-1	TGTGCCAGCAGCGTAGATCCCTCCCGGACAGGAGATAACACTGAAGCTTTCTTT	CASSVDPSRTGDNTEAFF
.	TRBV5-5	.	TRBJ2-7	TGTGCCAGCAGCTTGTTTCGGTACGAGCAGTACTTC	CASSLFRYEQYF
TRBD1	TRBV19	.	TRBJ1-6	TGTGCCAGTAGTGTGACAGGGAGCTCCTATAATTCACCCCTCCACTTT	CASSVTGSSYNSPLHF
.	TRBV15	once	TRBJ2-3	TGTGCCACCAGCAGAGATAATCCGGGCACAGATACGCAGTATTTT	CATSRDNPGTDTQYF
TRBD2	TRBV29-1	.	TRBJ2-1	TGCAGCGTTGAGGGCGGGAGGGACTACAATGAGCAGTTCTTC	CSVEGGRDYNEQFF
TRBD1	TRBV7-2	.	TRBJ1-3	TGTGCCAGCAGCTTTATCAGGGGGCGAGGAAACACCATATATTTT	CASSFIRGRGNTIYF
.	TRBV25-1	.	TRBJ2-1	TGTGCCAGCAGTCTCAGTTACAATGAGCAGTTCTTC	CASSLSYNEQFF
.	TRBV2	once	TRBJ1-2	TGTGCCAGCAGTGGAGGGGCGGGATATGGCTACACCTTC	CASSGGAGYGYTF
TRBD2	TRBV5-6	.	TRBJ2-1	TGTGCCAGCAGCTTCCTAGCGGGAGATCGGGAGCAGTTCTTC	CASSFLAGDREQFF
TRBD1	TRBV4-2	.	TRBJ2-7	TGTGCCAGCAGCCAAGTTCCGGGACAGGGGTACGAGCAGTACTTC	CASSQVPGQGYEQYF
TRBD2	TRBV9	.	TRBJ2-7	TGTGCCAGCAGCGTAGCAGCGGGACCAACCTACGAGCAGTACTTC	CASSVAAGPTYEQYF
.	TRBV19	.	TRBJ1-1	TGTGCCAGTAGTATAGATGGAGGGGTAGACACTGAAGCTTTCTTT	CASSIDGGVDTEAFF
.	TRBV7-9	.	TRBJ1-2	TGTGCCAGCAGCTTAGGGGTGGACTCCAGCGTCGGCTATGGCTACACCTTC	CASSLGVDSSVGYGYTF
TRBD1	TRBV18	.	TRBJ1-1	TGTGCCAGCTCACCACCGGGACAGGGTGGTGAAGCTTTCTTT	CASSPPGQGGEAFF
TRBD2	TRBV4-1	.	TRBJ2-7	TGCGCCAGCAGCCAAGATACGAGCGGGGGCTCCTACGAGCAGTACTTC	CASSQDTSGGSYEQYF
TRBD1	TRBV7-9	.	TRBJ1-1	TGTGCCAGCAGCCAGGGGGCGGCCACTGAAGCTTTCTTT	CASSQGAATEAFF
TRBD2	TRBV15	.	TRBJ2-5	TGTGCCACCAGCGGAACCCAGCGGGAGAGTCAAGAGACCCAGTACTTC	CATSGTQRESQETQYF
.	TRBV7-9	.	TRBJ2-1	TGTGCCAGCAGCCCGCCGGACACGAGCTCCTACAATGAGCAGTTCTTC	CASSPPDTSSYNEQFF
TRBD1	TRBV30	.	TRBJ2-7	TGTGCCTGGAGGAAACTGGGACAGGGCTTTGGCGAGCAGTACTTC	CAWRKLGQGFGEQYF
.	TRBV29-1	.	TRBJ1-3	TGCAGCGTTGTTGACTTCGGGGACACCATATATTTT	CSVVDFGDTIYF
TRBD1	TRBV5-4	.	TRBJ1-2	TGTGCCAGCAGCTTGGGAATTTTGACAGGGGATAACAACTATGGCTACACCTTC	CASSLGILTGDNNYGYTF
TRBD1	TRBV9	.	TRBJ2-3	TGTGCCAGCAGCACAAGGGACAGCCGCACAGATACGCAGTATTTT	CASSTRDSRTDTQYF
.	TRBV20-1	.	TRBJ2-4	TGCAGCCTCCTTAGGGGAAACATTCAGTACTTC	CSLLRGNIQYF
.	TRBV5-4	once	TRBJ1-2	TGTGCCAGCACCTTAAACAGGGACTATGGCTACACCTTC	CASTLNRDYGYTF
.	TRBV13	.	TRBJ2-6	TGTGCCAGCAGCTTAGTCGTCGCTGGGGCCAACGTCCTGACTTTC	CASSLVVAGANVLTF
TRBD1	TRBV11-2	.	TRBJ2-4	TGTGCCAGCAGCTTAGGTCACAGGGGGGCAAACATTCAGTACTTC	CASSLGHRGANIQYF
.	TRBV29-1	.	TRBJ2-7	TGCAGCGTTGAAGGTCTGACAGGAACCTACGAGCAGTACTTC	CSVEGLTGTYEQYF
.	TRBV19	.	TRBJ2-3	TGTGCCAGTAGTATAGATCGGGACACAACGCAGTATTTT	CASSIDRDTTQYF
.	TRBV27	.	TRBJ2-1	TGTGCCAGCAGTCCGGACAGTCAGCAGTTCTTC	CASSPDSQQFF
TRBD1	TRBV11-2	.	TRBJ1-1	TGTGCCAGCAGCCACCCCTGGACAGGTCTAGATGAAGCTTTCTTT	CASSHPWTGLDEAFF
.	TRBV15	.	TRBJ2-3	TGTGCCACCAGCAGAGACAGCCGCGGGGGCACGCAGTATTTT	CATSRDSRGGTQYF
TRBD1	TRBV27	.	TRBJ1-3	TGTGCCAGCAGTCCCGGGACAGCTGGAAACACCATATATTTT	CASSPGTAGNTIYF
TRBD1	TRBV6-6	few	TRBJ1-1	TGTGCCAGCAGTCCGTCCCGGGACAGGGTTGGAGTAGGTGAAGCTTTCTTT	CASSPSRDRVGVGEAFF
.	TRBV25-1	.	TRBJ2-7	TGTGCCAGCAGTGAACTCCGGGACACCTACGAGCAGTACTTC	CASSELRDTYEQYF
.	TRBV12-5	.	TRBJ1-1	TGTGCTAGTGTCCAGGGCGGGAGTAGGGCTTTCTTT	CASVQGGSRAFF
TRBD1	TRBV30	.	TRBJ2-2	TGTGCCTGGTACGGGACAGGGATTTTGTCCGGGGAGCTGTTTTTT	CAWYGTGILSGELFF
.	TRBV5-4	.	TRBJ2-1	TGTGCCAGCAGCTTTGGCGGGTGGGGCTACAATGAGCAGTTCTTC	CASSFGGWGYNEQFF
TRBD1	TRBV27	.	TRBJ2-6	TGTGCCAGCAGTCACCCGACAGGGGGGCTTTCCGGGGCCAACGTCCTGACTTTC	CASSHPTGGLSGANVLTF
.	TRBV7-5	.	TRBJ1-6	TGTGCCAGAAGCTTCAGGACAGGGCTTAATTCACCCCTCCACTTT	CARSFRTGLNSPLHF
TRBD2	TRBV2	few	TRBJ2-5	TGTGCCAGCAGTGAAATAGGCCCTAGCGGGATTCAAGAGACCCAGTACTTC	CASSEIGPSGIQETQYF
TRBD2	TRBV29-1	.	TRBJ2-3	TGCAGCGTTGAAGATCGACTAGCGGGAGTCGGAGATACGCAGTATTTT	CSVEDRLAGVGDTQYF
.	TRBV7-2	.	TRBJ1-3	TGTGCCAGCAGCCTAATATTCTACTCTGGAAACACCATATATTTT	CASSLIFYSGNTIYF
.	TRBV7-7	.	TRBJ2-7	TGTGCCAGCAGCCTTGGGGGGTGTCCTAACTACGAGCAGTACTTC	CASSLGGCPNYEQYF
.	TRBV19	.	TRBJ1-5	TGTGCCAGTAGTATAGGTTTTGTCCCCCACAATCAGCCCCAGCATTTT	CASSIGFVPHNQPQHF
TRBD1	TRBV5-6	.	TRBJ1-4	TGTGCCAGCAGCTCACCCGGACAGGGGGCGAATAATGAAAAACTGTTTTTT	CASSSPGQGANNEKLFF
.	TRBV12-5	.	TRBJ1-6	TGTGCTAGTGGTTTTCCCGGCGGGGGAGTCCTCCACTTT	CASGFPGGGVLHF
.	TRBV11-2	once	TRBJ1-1	TGTGCCAGCAGCTTAGACCCTCTAGGAGCTGAAGCTTTCTTT	CASSLDPLGAEAFF
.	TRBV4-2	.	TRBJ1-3	TGTGCCAGCAGCCAAGATTGGGCCCTTCGCAGCTCTGGAAACACCATATATTTT	CASSQDWALRSSGNTIYF
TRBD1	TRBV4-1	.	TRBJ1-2	TGCGCCAGCAGCCCCGGACAGGGAGATGGCTACACCTTC	CASSPGQGDGYTF
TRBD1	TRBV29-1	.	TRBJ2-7	TGCAGCGCCGCGGGGGGACAGGGGGCGGCTAGCTCCTACGAGCAGTACTTC	CSAAGGQGAASSYEQYF
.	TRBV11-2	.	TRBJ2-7	TGTGCCAGCAGCTTAGGTTCAGGAAGCTACGAGCAGTACTTC	CASSLGSGSYEQYF
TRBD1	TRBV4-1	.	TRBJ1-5	TGCGCCAGCAGCTATACTCAGGGGGCGGGTGGTCAGCCCCAGCATTTT	CASSYTQGAGGQPQHF
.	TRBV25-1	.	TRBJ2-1	TGTGCCAGCAGTCAGGGTTTAGAGTTCCATACCTACAATGAGCAGTTCTTC	CASSQGLEFHTYNEQFF
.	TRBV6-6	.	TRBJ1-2	TGTGCCAGCAGACCCCGGGAGCGCGGCTGGTATGGCTACACCTTC	CASRPRERGWYGYTF
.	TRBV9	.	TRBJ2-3	TGTGCCAGCAGCGTAGTGGGAGACGAGACAGATACGCAGTATTTT	CASSVVGDETDTQYF
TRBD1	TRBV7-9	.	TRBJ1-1	TGTGCCAGCAGCTCAGGACAGGGGTGGACTGAAGCTTTCTTT	CASSSGQGWTEAFF
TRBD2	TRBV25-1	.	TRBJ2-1	TGTGCCAGCAGTGCCAAAGCGGGACTCTCCTACAATGAGCAGTTCTTC	CASSAKAGLSYNEQFF
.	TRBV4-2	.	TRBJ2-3	TGTGCCAGCAGCCAAGAGGGACATCTCGTCACAGATACGCAGTATTTT	CASSQEGHLVTDTQYF